Sequencing of this TCR beta chain was carried out in a study of patients and donors after allogeneic stem cell transplantation. Germline CDR1 reads SGHRS; CDR2 reads YFSETQ. V was cut by 1 base and J by 10 bases, with 15 bases left in between. CDR3 length equals 14 residues. TCRdb analysed the RT-PCR reads with MiXCR anew, one entry per CDR3 protein. The repertoire holds roughly 880,000 distinct CDR3 sequences, over 15% seen once, with 6% in the top ten. Sequenced input: blood, either unsorted or a sorted T cell fraction (not recorded which). The TCR comes from a human donor who was either an allogeneic HSCT recipient or a stem cell or donor lymphocyte infusion donor (not recorded which). It is not recorded whose cells these are; they may come from a transplant donor. The chain joins TRBV5-1 to TRBJ2-1; D possibly corresponds to TRBD2 (5 bases). The CDR3, as DNA: TGCGCCAGCAGCTTGTCGTTTCCGGGAATAGAGCAGTTCTTC. It encodes CASSLSFPGIEQFF.